A selection of T cell receptor beta chains follows, all from one sample in a study of control samples from healthy donors and cancer patients. Measured with immunoSEQ multiplex PCR; TCRdb has only the in-frame clones, and not every one. The repertoire has some 130,000 clones, roughly 92% of them found once; the top ten carry 5.5% to 7%. The material sequenced was blood. The receptors originated from a man aged 18 to 29 in good health. Each CDR3 is given with its conserved first and last residue. The order of the fields is J gene, D gene, V gene, clone size, CDR3 DNA, CDR3 protein. The D gene is left open where the match is weak. Clone sizes are given selectively: once, few, many, or a class where the clone is expanded.

j_call: TRBJ1-5; d_call: NA; v_call: TRBV9; clone_size: NA; cdr3_nt: TGTGCCAGCAGCGGAAGGGACATCAATCAGCCCCAGCATTTT; cdr3_aa: CASSGRDINQPQHF
j_call: TRBJ2-1; d_call: TRBD2; v_call: TRBV11-2; clone_size: NA; cdr3_nt: TGTGCCAGCAGCCCCGTGGCGGGGGGGCTTAGGTCCTACAATGAGCAGTTCTTC; cdr3_aa: CASSPVAGGLRSYNEQFF
j_call: TRBJ2-1; d_call: NA; v_call: TRBV25-1; clone_size: NA; cdr3_nt: TGTGCCAGCGACTCCTCGGACAGCTCCTACAATGAGCAGTTCTTC; cdr3_aa: CASDSSDSSYNEQFF
j_call: TRBJ1-3; d_call: NA; v_call: TRBV11-2; clone_size: NA; cdr3_nt: TGTGCCAGCAGCCTAGCGCAGGGTGGCATATATTTT; cdr3_aa: CASSLAQGGIYF
j_call: TRBJ1-4; d_call: NA; v_call: TRBV2; clone_size: NA; cdr3_nt: TGTGCCAGCACCGGGGTTTCCCGAGCAACTAATGAAAAACTGTTTTTT; cdr3_aa: CASTGVSRATNEKLFF
j_call: TRBJ2-1; d_call: NA; v_call: TRBV12-3/TRBV12-4; clone_size: few; cdr3_nt: TGTGCCAGCACCTGGGACTTCAATGAGCAGTTCTTC; cdr3_aa: CASTWDFNEQFF
j_call: TRBJ1-2; d_call: NA; v_call: TRBV18; clone_size: NA; cdr3_nt: TGTGCCAGCTCACTCAGCCAGAGGGGCGACTATGGCTACACCTTC; cdr3_aa: CASSLSQRGDYGYTF
j_call: TRBJ1-2; d_call: NA; v_call: TRBV4-1; clone_size: NA; cdr3_nt: TGCGCCAGCAGCCAAGTCCCAGGGGCGGGTGGCTACACCTTC; cdr3_aa: CASSQVPGAGGYTF
j_call: TRBJ2-3; d_call: TRBD2; v_call: TRBV7-2; clone_size: NA; cdr3_nt: TGTGCCAGCAGCTTAGGGATAGCGGGGGTCACAGATACGCAGTATTTT; cdr3_aa: CASSLGIAGVTDTQYF
j_call: TRBJ1-6; d_call: NA; v_call: TRBV3-1/TRBV3-2; clone_size: NA; cdr3_nt: TGTGCCAGCAGCCCGGGTCTCTCCTATAATTCACCCCTCCACTTT; cdr3_aa: CASSPGLSYNSPLHF
j_call: TRBJ2-1; d_call: TRBD2; v_call: TRBV7-2; clone_size: NA; cdr3_nt: TGTGCCAGCAGCCTGGGACTAGCGGGGGTCGATGAGCAGTTCTTC; cdr3_aa: CASSLGLAGVDEQFF
j_call: TRBJ1-3; d_call: NA; v_call: TRBV19; clone_size: NA; cdr3_nt: TGTGCCAGTAGCCCGGGGGGGGGACCTGGAAACACCATATATTTT; cdr3_aa: CASSPGGGPGNTIYF
j_call: TRBJ2-3; d_call: NA; v_call: TRBV23-1; clone_size: NA; cdr3_nt: TGCGCCAGCAGTCAATCGTGGATAGCTCCTCCACGTAGCACAGATACGCAGTATTTT; cdr3_aa: CASSQSWIAPPRSTDTQYF
j_call: TRBJ2-7; d_call: TRBD1; v_call: TRBV7-9; clone_size: NA; cdr3_nt: TGTGCCAGCAGCCATTCGGACAGGGGCTACGAGCAGTACTTC; cdr3_aa: CASSHSDRGYEQYF
j_call: TRBJ2-5; d_call: NA; v_call: TRBV11-2; clone_size: NA; cdr3_nt: TGTGCCAGCAGCCCGATTCGGGGTAGGGAGACCCAGTACTTC; cdr3_aa: CASSPIRGRETQYF
j_call: TRBJ2-5; d_call: NA; v_call: TRBV3-1/TRBV3-2; clone_size: NA; cdr3_nt: TGTGCCAGCAGCCCGACTCCCCAAGAGACCCAGTACTTC; cdr3_aa: CASSPTPQETQYF
j_call: TRBJ1-3; d_call: NA; v_call: TRBV29-1; clone_size: NA; cdr3_nt: TGCAGCGCTGATGCAGGGGGAAACACCATATATTTT; cdr3_aa: CSADAGGNTIYF
j_call: TRBJ1-6; d_call: NA; v_call: TRBV4-1; clone_size: NA; cdr3_nt: TGCGCCAGCAGCCAAGGGCAGTTGGGTTCACCCCTCCACTTT; cdr3_aa: CASSQGQLGSPLHF
j_call: TRBJ1-5; d_call: NA; v_call: TRBV6-2/TRBV6-3; clone_size: NA; cdr3_nt: TGTGCCAGCAGTGACCGGACAGCCAAGGGGGACGGCAATCAGCCCCAGCATTTT; cdr3_aa: CASSDRTAKGDGNQPQHF
j_call: TRBJ1-4; d_call: TRBD1; v_call: TRBV15; clone_size: NA; cdr3_nt: TGTGCCACCAGCAGAGGGCTGACAGGGGGTAATGAAAAACTGTTTTTT; cdr3_aa: CATSRGLTGGNEKLFF
j_call: TRBJ1-6; d_call: NA; v_call: TRBV11-1; clone_size: NA; cdr3_nt: TGTGCCAGCAGCTACGGAGCTCTTAGGTCACCCCTCCACTTT; cdr3_aa: CASSYGALRSPLHF
j_call: TRBJ1-5; d_call: NA; v_call: TRBV7-9; clone_size: NA; cdr3_nt: TGTGCCAACAGCTACAGTGGGGAAAGCAATCAGCCCCAGCATTTT; cdr3_aa: CANSYSGESNQPQHF
j_call: TRBJ1-2; d_call: NA; v_call: TRBV4-1; clone_size: NA; cdr3_nt: TGCGCCAGCAGCCAACAGGGCGGATATGGCTACACCTTC; cdr3_aa: CASSQQGGYGYTF
j_call: TRBJ1-4; d_call: NA; v_call: TRBV3-1/TRBV3-2; clone_size: NA; cdr3_nt: TGTGCCAGCAGCCAAGATGACACCCTAAATGAAAAACTGTTTTTT; cdr3_aa: CASSQDDTLNEKLFF
j_call: TRBJ1-2; d_call: NA; v_call: TRBV21-1; clone_size: few; cdr3_nt: TGTGCCAGCAGCAGAACATCGGGACAGGGGTCCTATGGCTACACCTTC; cdr3_aa: CASSRTSGQGSYGYTF
j_call: TRBJ1-3; d_call: TRBD1; v_call: TRBV19; clone_size: NA; cdr3_nt: TGTGCCAGTTGGGACAGGGGAGGCGATTCTGGAAACACCATATATTTT; cdr3_aa: CASWDRGGDSGNTIYF
j_call: TRBJ2-1; d_call: NA; v_call: TRBV15; clone_size: NA; cdr3_nt: TGTGCCACCAGCAGAGATATAGTCTTTGGTGAGCAGTTCTTC; cdr3_aa: CATSRDIVFGEQFF
j_call: TRBJ2-3; d_call: NA; v_call: TRBV11-2; clone_size: NA; cdr3_nt: TGTGCCAGCAGCTTAGCTTCGAGTTCTACGCAGTATTTT; cdr3_aa: CASSLASSSTQYF
j_call: TRBJ1-6; d_call: NA; v_call: TRBV14; clone_size: once; cdr3_nt: TGTGCCAGCAGCCAAGCACCGAGTCCCCTCTCCTATAATTCACCCCTCCACTTT; cdr3_aa: CASSQAPSPLSYNSPLHF
j_call: TRBJ1-2; d_call: NA; v_call: TRBV4-2; clone_size: NA; cdr3_nt: TGTGCCAGCAGCCCTCGAGTAGAGGGGGGCTATGGCTACACCTTC; cdr3_aa: CASSPRVEGGYGYTF
j_call: TRBJ2-5; d_call: TRBD2; v_call: TRBV15; clone_size: once; cdr3_nt: TGTGCCTCCGGGGCGGGGGGGCCCGGAGAGACCCAGTACTTC; cdr3_aa: CASGAGGPGETQYF
j_call: TRBJ2-7; d_call: TRBD1; v_call: TRBV6-5; clone_size: NA; cdr3_nt: TGTGCCAGCGGCCGGGACAGCGAAGACTACGAGCAGTACTTC; cdr3_aa: CASGRDSEDYEQYF
j_call: TRBJ1-1; d_call: NA; v_call: TRBV3-1/TRBV3-2; clone_size: NA; cdr3_nt: TGTGCCAGCAGCCAAGAACCATTCTTGGGAGGGAACACTGAAGCTTTCTTT; cdr3_aa: CASSQEPFLGGNTEAFF
j_call: TRBJ1-4; d_call: NA; v_call: TRBV4-1; clone_size: NA; cdr3_nt: TGCGCCAGCAGTACGCTTCAGGGGCGTGCTAATGAAAAACTGTTTTTT; cdr3_aa: CASSTLQGRANEKLFF
j_call: TRBJ1-1; d_call: NA; v_call: TRBV2; clone_size: NA; cdr3_nt: TGTGCCAGCAGCGATATTGGGACGGAAGCTTTCTTT; cdr3_aa: CASSDIGTEAFF
j_call: TRBJ1-2; d_call: NA; v_call: TRBV4-1; clone_size: NA; cdr3_nt: TGCGCCAGCAGCCAAGAGAGAGGGTTATCTAACTATGGCTACACCTTC; cdr3_aa: CASSQERGLSNYGYTF
j_call: TRBJ1-2; d_call: TRBD1; v_call: TRBV29-1; clone_size: NA; cdr3_nt: TGCAGCGTTGACGCGGACAGGGGAAATTTTAACTATGGCTACACCTTC; cdr3_aa: CSVDADRGNFNYGYTF
j_call: TRBJ2-7; d_call: NA; v_call: TRBV6-5; clone_size: NA; cdr3_nt: TGTGCCAGCAACACACGCTCCTACGAGCAGTACTTC; cdr3_aa: CASNTRSYEQYF
j_call: TRBJ2-3; d_call: NA; v_call: TRBV5-4; clone_size: NA; cdr3_nt: TGTGCCAGCAGCCCAAAACTAGCCCGCACAGATACGCAGTATTTT; cdr3_aa: CASSPKLARTDTQYF
j_call: TRBJ2-7; d_call: TRBD1; v_call: TRBV5-1; clone_size: NA; cdr3_nt: TGCGCCAGCAGCTTGGGGCAGGGGGCCTCCTACGAGCAGTACTTC; cdr3_aa: CASSLGQGASYEQYF
j_call: TRBJ2-1; d_call: NA; v_call: TRBV23-1; clone_size: NA; cdr3_nt: TGCGCCAGCAGTCCCCCGGGGGCGTGTGAGCAGTTCTTC; cdr3_aa: CASSPPGACEQFF
j_call: TRBJ2-7; d_call: TRBD2; v_call: TRBV7-9; clone_size: NA; cdr3_nt: TGTGCCAGCAGCTTAGAACGACTAGCGGGATACGAGCAGTACTTC; cdr3_aa: CASSLERLAGYEQYF
j_call: TRBJ2-1; d_call: TRBD2; v_call: TRBV5-1; clone_size: NA; cdr3_nt: TGCGCCAGCAGCCGCCGACCATCGGCATCTAGCGGGGAGCCCAATGAGCAGTTCTTC; cdr3_aa: CASSRRPSASSGEPNEQFF
j_call: TRBJ2-1; d_call: TRBD1; v_call: TRBV6-4; clone_size: NA; cdr3_nt: TGTGCCAGCAGTGAGGGGTACGGGACAGGGGTCGATGAGCAGTTCTTC; cdr3_aa: CASSEGYGTGVDEQFF
j_call: TRBJ1-1; d_call: NA; v_call: TRBV9; clone_size: NA; cdr3_nt: TGTGCCAGCAGCGTAGGGGCGGGGGGTATGAACACTGAAGCTTTCTTT; cdr3_aa: CASSVGAGGMNTEAFF
j_call: TRBJ1-6; d_call: TRBD1; v_call: TRBV29-1; clone_size: NA; cdr3_nt: TGCAGCGTTGGGACAGGGGATTCACCCCTCCACTTT; cdr3_aa: CSVGTGDSPLHF
j_call: TRBJ2-1; d_call: NA; v_call: TRBV1; clone_size: NA; cdr3_nt: TGCACCAGCAGCCAAACGACTCCGGGACTCCTCGGGAATGAGCAGTTCTTC; cdr3_aa: CTSSQTTPGLLGNEQFF
j_call: TRBJ2-7; d_call: NA; v_call: TRBV7-9; clone_size: NA; cdr3_nt: TGTGCCAGCAGCCACCCGCGGGTAGGGGAGTCCGAGCAGTACTTC; cdr3_aa: CASSHPRVGESEQYF
j_call: TRBJ1-1; d_call: NA; v_call: TRBV5-1; clone_size: once; cdr3_nt: TGCGCCAGCAGCTTGGGTACGGTAAACACTGAAGCTTTCTTT; cdr3_aa: CASSLGTVNTEAFF
j_call: TRBJ1-1; d_call: TRBD1; v_call: TRBV29-1; clone_size: NA; cdr3_nt: TGCAGCGGACTCGACAGGGGGAACACTGAAGCTTTCTTT; cdr3_aa: CSGLDRGNTEAFF
j_call: TRBJ1-5; d_call: NA; v_call: TRBV30; clone_size: NA; cdr3_nt: TGTGCCTGGAGTGTACAGAATCAGCCCCAGCATTTT; cdr3_aa: CAWSVQNQPQHF
j_call: TRBJ2-1; d_call: NA; v_call: TRBV21-1; clone_size: NA; cdr3_nt: TGTGCCAGCAGCAAAGTGGTCGCAGGGGTAATGTACGATGAGCAGTTCTTC; cdr3_aa: CASSKVVAGVMYDEQFF
j_call: TRBJ1-3; d_call: NA; v_call: TRBV5-6; clone_size: NA; cdr3_nt: TGTGCCAGCAGCTATCCCCCGGGGGGAGGAAACACCATATATTTT; cdr3_aa: CASSYPPGGGNTIYF
j_call: TRBJ2-2; d_call: NA; v_call: TRBV19; clone_size: NA; cdr3_nt: TGTGCCAGTAGTAAACCGGACGCGAACACCGGGGAGCTGTTTTTT; cdr3_aa: CASSKPDANTGELFF
j_call: TRBJ1-1; d_call: NA; v_call: TRBV7-2; clone_size: NA; cdr3_nt: TGTGCCAGCAGCTTGGTATTCGGCGGGGGAACTGAAGCTTTCTTT; cdr3_aa: CASSLVFGGGTEAFF